Listed below are T cell receptor beta chains from one sample, sequenced in a study of graft-versus-host responses after intestinal transplantation. Their target antigens are unknown. Produced via immunoSEQ multiplex PCR; TCRdb's table is partial and in-frame only. The data show more than 65,000 clones, approximately 96% seen once. The sequencing here drew on unstimulated CD8+ T cells sorted from spleen or lymph node cells, taken before intestinal transplant. These receptors were obtained from a human donor who received an intestinal transplant. The CDR3 runs from the conserved cysteine through the conserved F or W. The D gene is left open where the match is weak. Clone sizes are given selectively: once, few, many, or a class where the clone is expanded.

clone_size	v_call	d_call	j_call	cdr3_length	cdr3_aa	cdr3_nt
.	TRBV2	.	TRBJ2-7	15	CASSVLGGGLYEQYF	TGTGCCAGCAGTGTACTAGGGGGGGGCCTCTACGAGCAGTACTTC
.	TRBV7-9	.	TRBJ2-2	15	CASSLVKGSPGELFF	TGTGCCAGCAGCTTAGTGAAGGGAAGTCCCGGGGAGCTGTTTTTT
.	TRBV11-2	TRBD1	TRBJ2-1	19	CASSLAGWRTGSNYNEQFF	TGTGCCAGCAGCTTAGCTGGCTGGAGGACAGGGTCGAACTACAATGAGCAGTTCTTC
.	TRBV6-5	TRBD2	TRBJ2-3	13	CASSYRREDTQYF	TGTGCCAGCAGTTACAGGCGGGAGGATACGCAGTATTTT
.	TRBV11-2	.	TRBJ1-1	13	CASSSDGNTEAFF	TGTGCCAGCAGCTCTGACGGGAACACTGAAGCTTTCTTT
.	TRBV6-5	.	TRBJ1-2	15	CASSQYKTGWYGYTF	TGTGCCAGCAGTCAATACAAAACCGGGTGGTATGGCTACACCTTC
.	TRBV29-1	.	TRBJ2-1	14	CSVEDIRGSFEQFF	TGCAGCGTTGAAGATATAAGGGGGTCATTTGAGCAGTTCTTC
.	TRBV27	.	TRBJ2-7	13	CASSSTRLQGRYF	TGTGCCAGCAGTTCCACACGCCTACAGGGTCGATACTTC
.	TRBV7-8	.	TRBJ2-7	19	CASSLAPTVTSTEYYEQYF	TGTGCCAGCAGCTTAGCCCCGACCGTGACTAGTACAGAATACTACGAGCAGTACTTC
.	TRBV4-1	TRBD1	TRBJ2-7	12	CASSQDRAEQYF	TGCGCCAGCAGCCAGGACAGGGCCGAGCAGTACTTC
.	TRBV12-1	.	TRBJ2-1	21	CASSSSGLAGGRRNSYNEQFF	TGTGCCAGCAGCTCTTCGGGACTAGCGGGAGGACGACGCAACTCCTACAATGAGCAGTTCTTC
.	TRBV13	.	TRBJ2-7	15	CASSLEVGPSYEQYF	TGTGCCAGCAGCTTAGAGGTAGGGCCTTCCTACGAGCAGTACTTC
.	TRBV7-9	.	TRBJ2-3	14	CASSLGGRTDTQYF	TGTGCCAGCAGCTTAGGCGGGCGCACAGATACGCAGTATTTT
.	TRBV4-2	.	TRBJ2-1	12	CASSQYSNEQFF	TGTGCCAGCAGCCAATACAGCAATGAGCAGTTCTTC
.	TRBV5-8	.	TRBJ2-6	20	CASSPQTLGGAQPGANVLTF	TGTGCCAGCAGCCCCCAAACCCTCGGGGGAGCTCAACCTGGGGCCAACGTCCTGACTTTC
.	TRBV4-1	TRBD2	TRBJ2-3	15	CASSQAGGPTDTQYF	TGCGCCAGCAGCCAGGCGGGAGGGCCGACAGATACGCAGTATTTT
.	TRBV28	TRBD2	TRBJ2-3	20	CASSPFPLSRAGGPGDTQYF	TGTGCCAGCAGTCCGTTTCCCCTTTCCCGAGCGGGAGGGCCGGGAGATACGCAGTATTTT
.	TRBV27	.	TRBJ2-7	15	CASSLGRSGAYEQYF	TGTGCCAGCAGTTTAGGTCGCTCAGGGGCCTACGAGCAGTACTTC
.	TRBV5-8	.	TRBJ2-7	13	CASSLDQGYEQYF	TGTGCCAGCAGCTTGGACCAGGGCTACGAGCAGTACTTC
once	TRBV5-4	.	TRBJ2-5	14	CASSLDGGIGNQYF	TGTGCCAGCAGCTTGGATGGCGGGATCGGGAACCAGTACTTC
.	TRBV23-1	TRBD1	TRBJ2-2	16	CASTQGDRVDTGELFF	TGCGCCAGCACCCAAGGGGACAGGGTTGACACCGGGGAGCTGTTTTTT
.	TRBV28	.	TRBJ2-7	12	CASSSTNYEQYF	TGTGCCAGCAGTTCGACAAACTACGAGCAGTACTTC